This passage covers 27 T cell receptor beta chains from one sample sequenced in a study of shared clonotypes between healthy human individuals. Some clones are missing from TCRdb's copy, which holds only in-frame ones; the method was immunoSEQ multiplex PCR. The table shows about 670,000 clones, with more than 70% occurring only once. Sequencing was carried out using memory CD4+ T cells sorted from blood. The subset denotes: CD45RA-negative fraction. Receptors originate from a woman aged 30 to 39 in good health.

V gene TRBV5-6 combines with J gene TRBJ1-2, with TRBD1 matching over 10 bases. V was pared by 0 bases and J by 4 bases, with 6 bases of the junction left unmatched. The CDR3 is 16 amino acids. Per the germline V gene, CDR1 is SGHDT and CDR2 is YYEEEE. CDR3 DNA sequence: TGTGCCAGCAGCTTGGCCCGACAGGGGGCTAGCTATGGCTACACCTTC. Translating gives CASSLARQGASYGYTF.

This chain joins TRBV7-6 and TRBJ2-3; 8 positions match TRBD1. V lost 5 bases, J lost 1 base, and 2 bases stayed unmatched. Germline V CDR1 and CDR2: SGHVS, FNYEAQ. This CDR3 region has 14 residues. The CDR3: CASSGQGGTDTQYF. CDR3 in DNA: TGTGCCAGCAGCGGACAGGGAGGCACAGATACGCAGTATTTT. Variable domain in full (rest from reference TRBV7-6 and TRBJ2-3): GAGVSQSPRYKVTKRGQDVALRCDPISGHVSLYWYRQALGQGPEFLTYFNYEAQQDKSGLPNDRFSAERPEGSISTLTIQRTEQRDSAMYRCASSGQGGTDTQYFGPGTRLTVL.

The chain is built from TRBV5-6 and TRBJ1-4; 9 nucleotides match TRBD1. The CDR3 totals 15 residues. The ends lost 3 bases at V and 6 bases at J; junction bases unmatched: 6. CDR1 and CDR2 from the germline V gene are SGHDT and YYEEEE. The CDR3 DNA sequence: TGTGCCAGCAGCTGGGGGACAGGGCAGTATGAAAAACTGTTTTTT. Translated, it gives CASSWGTGQYEKLFF. The full variable domain, its missing parts supplied by reference TRBV5-6 and TRBJ1-4, is DAGVTQSPTHLIKTRGQQVTLRCSPKSGHDTVSWYQQALGQGPQFIFQYYEEEERQRGNFPDRFSGHQFPNYSSELNVNALLLGDSALYLCASSWGTGQYEKLFFGSGTQLSVL.

The V and J genes are TRBV15 and TRBJ2-7; 9 bases line up with TRBD2. V lost 4 bases, J lost 2 bases, and 6 bases stayed unmatched. CDR3 length: 15 residues. The germline V gene has CDR1 LNHNV and CDR2 YYDKDF (reference sequence). CDR3 nucleotide sequence: TGTGCCACCAGCAAGCAAGCGGGAGGTGCCTACGAGCAGTACTTC. Translating gives CATSKQAGGAYEQYF. Based on the CDR3 plus reference TRBV15 and TRBJ2-7, the full variable domain is DAMVIQNPRYQVTQFGKPVTLSCSQTLNHNVMYWYQQKSSQAPKLLFHYYDKDFNNEADTPDNFQSRRPNTSFCFLDIRSPGLGDTAMYLCATSKQAGGAYEQYFGPGTRLTVT.

The chain links TRBV25-1 to TRBJ2-7, with D uncertain. V lost 1 base to trimming and J lost 1 base, with 11 bases between them. This CDR3 is built from 15 residues. Germline V gives CDR1 MGHDK, CDR2 SYGVNS. The CDR3 loop is CASSESQSDSYEQYF. Written as DNA, the CDR3 is TGTGCCAGCAGTGAATCACAGTCGGATTCCTACGAGCAGTACTTC.

This chain connects TRBV2 to TRBJ1-2, with D tentatively TRBD1 (5 bases). V lost 6 bases and J 2 bases, leaving 13 bases between the germline ends. This CDR3 is built from 14 residues. CDR1 SNHLY and CDR2 FYNNEI come from the germline V gene. The DNA for the CDR3 is TGTGCCAGCAGCGAGAGACAGATCAACTATGGCTACACCTTC. This codes for CASSERQINYGYTF.

About this clone: Other nucleotide sequences from this sample produce the same CDR3. This rearrangement joins TRBV28 to TRBJ2-7; the match to TRBD2 covers 7 bases. Germline loops: CDR1 MDHEN, CDR2 SYDVKM. V was pared by 7 bases and J by 0 bases, with 6 bases of the junction left unmatched. CDR3 length: 14 residues. In DNA form, the CDR3 reads TGTGCCAGCACGGTGGGAGGGAGCTCCTACGAGCAGTACTTC. Translated: CASTVGGSSYEQYF.

J is TRBJ2-5 and V is TRBV19; weak D call: TRBD2 (6 bases). This CDR3 region has 15 residues. Germline CDR1 reads LNHDA; CDR2 reads SQIVND (reference sequence). Between the trimmed V and J ends, which lost 0 bases and 5 bases, there was a span of 13 bases. CDR3 sequence: CASSIDLLATETQYF. For the CDR3, the DNA is TGTGCCAGTAGTATAGATCTCCTAGCGACGGAGACCCAGTACTTC.

The genes are TRBV14 and TRBJ2-5; 7 bases align to TRBD2. The V and J ends lost 3 bases and 5 bases, in that order; junction bases with no gene match: 9. The germline CDR1 and CDR2 sequences are SGHDN and FVKESK. This CDR3 contains 15 residues. The CDR3 sequence is CASSQLAGVPETQYF. In DNA, the CDR3 is TGTGCCAGCAGCCAGTTGGCGGGAGTGCCGGAGACCCAGTACTTC. Full variable domain (remainder filled in from reference TRBV14 and TRBJ2-5): EAGVTQFPSHSVIEKGQTVTLRCDPISGHDNLYWYRRVMGKEIKFLLHFVKESKQDESGMPNNRFLAERTGGTYSTLKVQPAELEDSGVYFCASSQLAGVPETQYFGPGTRLLVL.

The chain recombines TRBV5-6 with TRBJ2-6, with TRBD2 matching 10 bases. Unmatched junction bases numbered 2, after V lost 2 bases and J lost 0 bases. This CDR3 contains 17 residues. From germline, CDR1 is SGHDT and CDR2 YYEEEE. The CDR3 loop is CASSFSGRVSGANVLTF. CDR3 in DNA: TGTGCCAGCAGCTTCAGCGGGAGGGTCTCTGGGGCCAACGTCCTGACTTTC.

This clone was observed once. Within the sample, other DNA sequences also encode this same CDR3. The chain employs TRBV18 and TRBJ2-5, with unresolved D. The CDR3 sequence is 11 residues long. Germline V gene data show CDR1 as KGHSH and CDR2 as LQKENI. The ends were cut back, 6 bases at V and 2 bases at J, with 4 bases in the middle. Here the CDR3 DNA reads TGTGCCAGCTCCGCACAAGAGACCCAGTACTTC. Translation: CASSAQETQYF.

Remarks on this clone: A read error may produce the germline difference seen at one junction end. This chain joins TRBV10-1 and TRBJ1-1; possible D gene TRBD1, 5 bases. Germline CDR1 WNHNN, CDR2 SYGVQD (reference sequence). CDR3 length equals 13 residues. The CDR3 protein is CASTSNRDVASYF. DNA for the CDR3: TGCGCCTCAACTTCCAACCGGGACGTCGCCTCCTATTTT.

DNA for the CDR3: TGCGCCAGCAGTGAGCTAAACGAGCAGTACTTC. Protein: CASSELNEQYF. The chain joins TRBV10-1 to TRBJ2-7; D unresolved. Trimming removed 2 bases from V and 5 bases from J, with 4 bases in between. The CDR3 loop spans 11 amino acids. Germline loops: CDR1 WNHNN, CDR2 SYGVQD (reference sequence).

The chain uses TRBV5-1 and TRBJ2-5; maybe TRBD2 (5 bases). The CDR3 has 15 amino acids. In germline, CDR1 is SGHRS, CDR2 YFSETQ. Trimming took off 5 bases at V and 0 bases at J, with 14 bases between the two ends. CDR3 sequence (DNA): TGCGCCAGCAGTCCCCTTCTAGCAAACCAAGAGACCCAGTACTTC. Protein: CASSPLLANQETQYF.

In regard to this clone: Distinct nucleotide sequences in the sample also encode this CDR3. The J gene is TRBJ1-3, the V gene TRBV5-1; 7 bases are a match to TRBD1. V shed 3 bases, J shed 0 bases, and the junction held 6 bases outside the gene matches. Germline CDR1 is SGHRS and CDR2 is YFSETQ. This CDR3 region has 16 residues. CDR3 bases: TGCGCCAGCAGCTCGGGACAGCGCAACTCTGGAAACACCATATATTTT. Translation gives CASSSGQRNSGNTIYF.

This chain connects TRBV5-1 to TRBJ2-3, with 11 bases lining up with TRBD2. J gave up 0 bases and V 5 bases, and 8 bases lay outside the gene matches. The CDR3 is made up of 17 amino acids. In germline, CDR1 is SGHRS, CDR2 YFSETQ. The CDR3 spells CASRKGTSGSSTDTQYF. The CDR3 bases are TGCGCCAGCAGAAAAGGGACTAGCGGTTCTAGCACAGATACGCAGTATTTT.

This rearrangement joins TRBV25-1 to TRBJ2-3; tentative D call: TRBD2 (6 bases). Trimming left V 4 bases short and J 5 bases short, with 16 bases between. Germline-derived CDR1 and CDR2 are MGHDK and SYGVNS. The CDR3 consists of 15 residues. The CDR3 spells CASSARERVGDTQYF. The CDR3 DNA reads as TGTGCCAGCAGTGCCCGGGAGAGAGTAGGAGATACGCAGTATTTT. Full variable domain (rest looked up from reference TRBV25-1 and TRBJ2-3): EADIYQTPRYLVIGTGKKITLECSQTMGHDKMYWYQQDPGMELHLIHYSYGVNSTEKGDLSSESTVSRIRTEHFPLTLESARPSHTSQYLCASSARERVGDTQYFGPGTRLTVL.

This rearrangement joins TRBV19 to TRBJ1-1; perhaps TRBD1 as D (6 bases). This CDR3 is 15 amino acids long. Germline CDR1 reads LNHDA; CDR2 reads SQIVND (reference sequence). V lost 5 bases and J 5 bases, leaving 18 bases between the germline ends. CDR3 nucleotide sequence: TGTGCCAGTAGTTTCGGAACGACAGGTGAGACTGAAGCTTTCTTT. This translates into CASSFGTTGETEAFF.

This clone was seen many times. The chain joins TRBV7-2 to TRBJ1-4; D perhaps matches TRBD1 (5 bases). The CDR3 length is 16 residues. Trimming pared 5 bases from V and 7 bases from J, leaving 20 bases between. Germline CDR1 and CDR2: SGHTA and FQGNSA. The DNA of the CDR3 is TGTGCCAGCAGCCATAATAAATTGGGGCGCCCTGAAAAACTGTTTTTT. Encoded protein: CASSHNKLGRPEKLFF.

V and J are TRBV4-1 and TRBJ1-4; D unclear. The CDR3 has 16 amino acids. Germline V CDR1 and CDR2: MGHRA, YSYEKL. Trimming stripped 4 bases from V and 3 bases from J, with 15 bases between. Here the CDR3 reads CASSPKEAAPNEKLFF. The DNA for the CDR3 is TGCGCCAGCAGCCCAAAGGAGGCAGCGCCTAATGAAAAACTGTTTTTT.

The sample holds a few counts of this clone. The chain is built from TRBV28 and TRBJ1-2; 8 nucleotides line up with TRBD1. Germline assignment: CDR1 MDHEN and CDR2 SYDVKM. V shed 6 bases and J 12 bases; nucleotides not matched to a gene: 12. The CDR3 totals 13 residues. CDR3 nucleotide sequence: TGTGCCAGCAGCAAAATACAGGGGGGGTGGCACACCTTC. Protein sequence: CASSKIQGGWHTF.

The chain carries TRBV4-1 and TRBJ1-3; D is unclear. There are 15 residues in the CDR3. CDR1 and CDR2 (germline): MGHRA, YSYEKL. V dropped 1 base and J dropped 5 bases, with 12 bases sitting between them. CDR3 residues: CASSQGAQDRNTIYF. The CDR3 DNA reads TGCGCCAGCAGCCAAGGAGCGCAGGACCGAAACACCATATATTTT.

The V call is TRBV6-6, the J call TRBJ1-2; TRBD1 matches at 7 bases. The ends lost 4 bases at V and 4 bases at J; junction bases unmatched: 6. From germline, CDR1 is MNHNY and CDR2 SVGAGI (reference sequence). This CDR3 contains 14 residues. CDR3 sequence reads: CASSFKGALYGYTF. Here the CDR3 DNA reads TGTGCCAGCAGTTTTAAGGGGGCCCTCTATGGCTACACCTTC.

The J gene is TRBJ2-7, the V gene TRBV5-5, with 10 bases that match TRBD2. The CDR3 has 14 amino acids. Trimming removed 1 base from V and 2 bases from J; junction bases left unmatched: 0. Germline CDR1 SGHKS, CDR2 YYEKEE (reference sequence). For the CDR3, the DNA is TGTGCCAGCAGCTTGACTAGCGGGGCCTACGAGCAGTACTTC. This codes for CASSLTSGAYEQYF.

The chain combines TRBV28 with TRBJ1-2; 7 positions agree with TRBD1. The CDR3 has 16 residues. Germline V gene sequence: CDR1 MDHEN, CDR2 SYDVKM. Unmatched junction bases numbered 13, after V lost 2 bases and J lost 7 bases. This CDR3 is CASSLGTGQALGGYTF. Written as DNA, the CDR3 is TGTGCCAGCAGTTTAGGTACAGGACAGGCCCTGGGTGGCTACACCTTC.

The V and J genes are TRBV5-1 and TRBJ2-5; 8 nucleotides align to TRBD2. The CDR3 is 14 amino acids. The germline V gene encodes CDR1 SGHRS and CDR2 YFSETQ. J was trimmed by 2 bases and V by 4 bases; bases with no gene match: 4. The CDR3 spells CASSPSGSQETQYF. CDR3 coding DNA: TGCGCCAGCAGCCCCAGCGGGAGTCAAGAGACCCAGTACTTC.

The chain carries TRBV6-1 and TRBJ2-6, with D hard to call. Germline assignment: CDR1 MNHNS and CDR2 SASEGT. The V end was cut by 6 bases, the J end by 1 base, with 10 bases between. The length of the CDR3 is 15 residues. CDR3 nucleotide sequence: TGTGCCAGCAGGTCTCTTAAATCTGGGGCCAACGTCCTGACTTTC. Translation: CASRSLKSGANVLTF.